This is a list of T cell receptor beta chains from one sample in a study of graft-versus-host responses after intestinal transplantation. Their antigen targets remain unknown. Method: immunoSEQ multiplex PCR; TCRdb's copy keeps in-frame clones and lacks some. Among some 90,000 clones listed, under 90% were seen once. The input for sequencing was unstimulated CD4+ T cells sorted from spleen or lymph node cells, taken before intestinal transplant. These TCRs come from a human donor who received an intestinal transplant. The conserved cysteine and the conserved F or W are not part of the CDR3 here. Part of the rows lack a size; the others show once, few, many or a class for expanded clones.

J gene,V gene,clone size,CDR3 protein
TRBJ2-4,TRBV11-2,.,ASSLVLGGNIQY
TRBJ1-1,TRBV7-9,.,ASSLGRSGEGEAF
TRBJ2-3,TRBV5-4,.,ASSLAGTGWGDTQY
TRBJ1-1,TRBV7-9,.,ASSDRGGNTEAF
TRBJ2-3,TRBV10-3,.,AISTTDTQY
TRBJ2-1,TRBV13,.,ASSGRTGSNEQF
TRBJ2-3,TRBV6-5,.,ASLRTRESTDTQY
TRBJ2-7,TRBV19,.,ASTDSSRGPSEQY
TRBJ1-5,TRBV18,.,ASSPVGGGAQPQH
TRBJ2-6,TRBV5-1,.,ASSLAVQATGANVLT
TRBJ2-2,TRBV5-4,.,ASSSGGTALNTGELF
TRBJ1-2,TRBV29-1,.,SVQPGGFGYT
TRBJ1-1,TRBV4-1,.,ASSQSVGENTEAF
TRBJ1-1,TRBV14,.,ASSRTGKERYTEAF
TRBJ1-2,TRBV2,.,ASSTQGREGGYT
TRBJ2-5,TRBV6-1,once,ASTRGISGDETQY
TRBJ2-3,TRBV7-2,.,ASRLAGATDTQY
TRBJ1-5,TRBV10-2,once,ASSESGFWDSNQPQH
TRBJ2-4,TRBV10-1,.,ASSASGGPNIQY
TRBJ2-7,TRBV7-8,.,ASSHLEDSLYEQY
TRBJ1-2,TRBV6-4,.,ASSAGQGETYGYT
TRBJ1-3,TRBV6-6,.,ASSSGGQLSGNTIY
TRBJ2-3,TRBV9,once,ASSARSQGGTDTQY
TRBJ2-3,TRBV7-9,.,ASSSLAGGPDTQY
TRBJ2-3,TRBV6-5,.,ASREAGRSTDTQY
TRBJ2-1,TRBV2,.,ASTLAGFNEQF
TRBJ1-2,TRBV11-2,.,ASTLVAGDGYT
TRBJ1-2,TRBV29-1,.,SVHLAQGDGYT
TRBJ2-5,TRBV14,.,ASSPGLAGETQY
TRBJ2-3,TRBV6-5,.,ASRRSGGAGDTQY
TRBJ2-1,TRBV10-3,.,AISPLLAGGVGEQF
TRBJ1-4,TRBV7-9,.,ASSFGTGNEKLF
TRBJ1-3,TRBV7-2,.,ASSLGRSFGNTIY
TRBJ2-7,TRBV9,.,ASSVGWEYEQY
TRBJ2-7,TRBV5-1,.,ASSLVSGTYEQY
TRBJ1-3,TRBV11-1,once,ASSLVYGNTIY
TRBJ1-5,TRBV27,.,ASTRTGNSNQPQH
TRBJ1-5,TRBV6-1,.,ASRTQGGNQPQH